This is a list of T cell receptor beta chains from one sample in a study of response to subunit inactivated influenza vaccine. MiXCR, run by TCRdb on the RT-PCR reads, gives a single entry per CDR3 protein. This table holds under 550,000 distinct CDR3 sequences, approximately 7.7% found once. This specimen consisted of PBMCs from blood, obtained around 2 years after vaccination. These receptor sequences come from a man aged 50 to 75 who received an inactivated influenza vaccine. CDR3s include the opening cysteine and the closing phenylalanine or tryptophan. D genes are given only for firm matches. Where a row states a size, it is once, few, many or the class of an expanded clone; other rows omit it.

>TRBV19|NA|NA|TRBJ2-6
TGTGCCAGTAGTATTTCGGGGGGCGCAACTGGGGCCAACGTCCTGACTTTC
CASSISGGATGANVLTF
>TRBV27|NA|NA|TRBJ2-2
TGTGCCAGCAGCCTCTACTTTGGGGAGCTGTTTTTT
CASSLYFGELFF
>TRBV4-1|NA|few|TRBJ2-1
TGCGCCAGCAGCCAAGGGCCCCGGGACCCACATAATGAGCAGTTCTTC
CASSQGPRDPHNEQFF
>TRBV5-1|NA|many|TRBJ2-3
TGCGCCAGCAGATTGGAAGTAAGGACAGATACGCAGTATTTT
CASRLEVRTDTQYF
>TRBV20-1|TRBD1|few|TRBJ1-2
TGCAGTGCTAGGGGGGCCGCGGGACAGGGCACTAACTATGGCTACACCTTC
CSARGAAGQGTNYGYTF
>TRBV5-1|TRBD2|few|TRBJ2-5
TGCGCCAGCAGCTCCGACATGGGACTAGTGGAGACCCAGTACTTC
CASSSDMGLVETQYF
>TRBV20-1|NA|NA|TRBJ1-1
TGCAGTGCTAGAAGTTTCGGACGGATGAACACTGAAGCTTTCTTT
CSARSFGRMNTEAFF
>TRBV5-1|NA|many|TRBJ1-6
TGCGCCAGCAGCTTGGCCGTCCAGGGATATTCACCCCTCCACTTT
CASSLAVQGYSPLHF
>TRBV7-2|TRBD2|NA|TRBJ2-4
TGTGCCAGCAGCACCCCGGGGGGCAAAAACATTCAGTACTTC
CASSTPGGKNIQYF
>TRBV20-1|NA|many|TRBJ2-5
TGCAGTGCTACGGGGACACTTAGGGGGACCCAGTACTTC
CSATGTLRGTQYF
>TRBV19|NA|NA|TRBJ1-2
TGTGCCACTACAGGGATTTCTAACTATGGCTACACCTTC
CATTGISNYGYTF
>TRBV6-1|NA|NA|TRBJ2-6
TGTGCCAGCAGGCATTCTGGGGCCAACGTCCTGACTTTC
CASRHSGANVLTF
>TRBV29-1|NA|many|TRBJ2-1
TGCAGCGTTGAAATACCCCCTCATGACAATGAGCAGTTCTTC
CSVEIPPHDNEQFF
>TRBV15|NA|many|TRBJ2-1
TGTGCCACCAGCAGAGATCGGGGAACCATCTCCTACAATGAGCAGTTCTTC
CATSRDRGTISYNEQFF
>TRBV20-1|NA|many|TRBJ2-5
TGCAGTGCTAGAGATCCGGAGTCGGTATTCGAGACCCAGTACTTC
CSARDPESVFETQYF
>TRBV25-1|NA|few|TRBJ2-1
TGTGCCAGCAGTGAAACCGGGGCCCAGGGTAATGAGCAGTTCTTC
CASSETGAQGNEQFF
>TRBV7-2|TRBD2|few|TRBJ2-3
TGTGCCAGCAGACCGACTAGCGATACAGATACGCAGTATTTT
CASRPTSDTDTQYF
>TRBV6-2/TRBV6-3|NA|few|TRBJ1-4
TGTGCCAGCAGTCTCCAACAGCCCGAGGGTGAAAAACTGTTTTTT
CASSLQQPEGEKLFF
>TRBV5-1|NA|NA|TRBJ2-3
TGCGCCAGCAGCTTGGCCGGGCGGGCTGTGGATACGCAGTATTTT
CASSLAGRAVDTQYF
>TRBV4-3|TRBD2|NA|TRBJ2-1
TGCGCCAGCAGCCACCAACTAGCGGACTTCTACAATGAGCAGTTCTTC
CASSHQLADFYNEQFF
>TRBV11-1|TRBD2|NA|TRBJ2-7
TGTGCCAGCGGCTCCTCTGCCATTGGGACTAGCGAGTACTACGAGCAGTACTTC
CASGSSAIGTSEYYEQYF
>TRBV29-1|TRBD2|NA|TRBJ2-3
TGCAGCGTTGGAGGACCTCAAGCGGGAGGGCCGTCAGATACGCAGTATTTT
CSVGGPQAGGPSDTQYF
>TRBV27|TRBD1|many|TRBJ2-7
TGTGCCAGCAAGATGGGACAGGGAGACGAGCAGTACTTC
CASKMGQGDEQYF
>TRBV6-2/TRBV6-3|TRBD2|NA|TRBJ2-3
TGTGCCAGCAGTAATCAACTCACTAGCGGAGACACAGATACGCAGTATTTT
CASSNQLTSGDTDTQYF
>TRBV7-2|NA|few|TRBJ2-1
TGTGCCAGCAGCTTAGTTTTTGCGGGGTACAATGAGCAGTTCTTC
CASSLVFAGYNEQFF
>TRBV7-9|NA|NA|TRBJ2-1
TGTGCCAGCAGCACACTCAGGGGTTACAATGAGCAGTTCTTC
CASSTLRGYNEQFF
>TRBV10-3|NA|many|TRBJ2-2
TGTGCCGTCGGCGACGCGAACACCGGGGAGCTGTTTTTT
CAVGDANTGELFF
>TRBV29-1|NA|NA|TRBJ1-2
TGCAGCGTCTACGACGCGACTAACTATGGCTACACCTTC
CSVYDATNYGYTF
>TRBV9|NA|many|TRBJ2-1
TGTGCCAGCAGCATCGGGGATGAGCAGTTCTTC
CASSIGDEQFF
>TRBV4-2|NA|many|TRBJ2-2
TGTGCCAGCAGCCAAGATCTTGGGCGGAGGTCCGGGGAGCTGTTTTTT
CASSQDLGRRSGELFF
>TRBV10-3|TRBD1|many|TRBJ1-6
TGTGCCATCAGCCGGACAGGGGACCCCACCCTCCACTTT
CAISRTGDPTLHF
>TRBV10-3|TRBD1|many|TRBJ2-2
TGTGCCATCAGTGAGTCCTCCAGGGGGACCGGGGAGCTGTTTTTT
CAISESSRGTGELFF
>TRBV20-1|NA|many|TRBJ2-1
TGCAGTGCAGTGGGGGGCACTTGGAGTATCGATGAGCAGTTCTTC
CSAVGGTWSIDEQFF
>TRBV6-1|NA|few|TRBJ1-1
TGTGCCAGCAGTAGACAACCCGCAGGAGTCTTGAACACTGAAGCTTTCTTT
CASSRQPAGVLNTEAFF
>TRBV7-9|NA|NA|TRBJ1-4
TGTGCCAGCAGCGCAGAGGCTCGAGAACTGTTTTTT
CASSAEARELFF
>TRBV28|NA|NA|TRBJ2-4
TGTGCCAGCAGTTTTTGGGGCAGGGGGGGCATTCAGTACTTC
CASSFWGRGGIQYF
>TRBV6-1|TRBD2|many|TRBJ2-1
TGTGCCAGCAGATCTAGCGGGAGTTCCCACAATGAGCAGTTCTTC
CASRSSGSSHNEQFF
>TRBV5-1|NA|many|TRBJ2-2
TGTGCCAGCAGCTTAGGGAACACCGGGGAGCTGTTTTTT
CASSLGNTGELFF
>TRBV12-3/TRBV12-4|NA|few|TRBJ2-1
TGTGCCACTGGGGGCGGTTACAATGAGCAGTTCTTC
CATGGGYNEQFF
>TRBV5-1|TRBD2|many|TRBJ2-3
TGCGCCAGCAAGACTAGCGGGGGCACAGATACGCAGTATTTT
CASKTSGGTDTQYF
>TRBV15|TRBD1|NA|TRBJ2-3
TGTGCCACCAGCTCCCGGGGACAGGGATGGGATACGCAGTATTTT
CATSSRGQGWDTQYF
>TRBV10-3|NA|many|TRBJ2-7
TGTGCCATCAGTGAGCCCTACGGGGTCGAGCAGTACTTC
CAISEPYGVEQYF
>TRBV6-5|NA|few|TRBJ2-7
TGTGCCAGCAGTTACGGGGCCCCCCTTGAGCAGTACTTC
CASSYGAPLEQYF
>TRBV5-1|NA|NA|TRBJ2-5
TGCGCCAGCAGCTTTAGGGGGACCCAAGAGACCCAGTACTTC
CASSFRGTQETQYF
>TRBV12-3/TRBV12-4|NA|few|TRBJ1-6
TGTGCCAGCAGGCCCGGGACACGTCATTCACCCCTCCACTTT
CASRPGTRHSPLHF